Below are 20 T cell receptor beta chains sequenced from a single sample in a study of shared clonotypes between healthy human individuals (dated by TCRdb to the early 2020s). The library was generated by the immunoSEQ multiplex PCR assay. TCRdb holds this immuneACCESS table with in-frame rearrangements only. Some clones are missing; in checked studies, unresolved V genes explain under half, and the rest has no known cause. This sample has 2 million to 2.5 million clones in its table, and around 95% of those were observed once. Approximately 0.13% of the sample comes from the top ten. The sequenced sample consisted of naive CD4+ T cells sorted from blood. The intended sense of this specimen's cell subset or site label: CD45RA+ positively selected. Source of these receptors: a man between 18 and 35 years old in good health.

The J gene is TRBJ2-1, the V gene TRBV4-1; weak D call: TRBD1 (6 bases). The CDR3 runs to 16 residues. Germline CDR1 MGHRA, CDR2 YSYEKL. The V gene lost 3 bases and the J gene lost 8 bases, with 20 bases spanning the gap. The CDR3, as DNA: TGCGCCAGCAGCCAGGGGGCGGTCGCGGCAATCCATGAGCAGTTCTTC. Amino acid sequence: CASSQGAVAAIHEQFF.

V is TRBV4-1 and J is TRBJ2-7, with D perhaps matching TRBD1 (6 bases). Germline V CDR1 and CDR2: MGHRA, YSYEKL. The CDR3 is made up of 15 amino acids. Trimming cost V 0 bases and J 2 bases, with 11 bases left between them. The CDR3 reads CASSQETGPAYEQYF. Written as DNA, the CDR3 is TGCGCCAGCAGCCAAGAGACAGGACCGGCCTACGAGCAGTACTTC.

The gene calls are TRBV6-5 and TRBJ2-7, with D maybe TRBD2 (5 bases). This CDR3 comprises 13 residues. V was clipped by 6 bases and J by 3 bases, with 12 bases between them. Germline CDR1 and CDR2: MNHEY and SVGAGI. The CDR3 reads CASSAGLYYEQYF. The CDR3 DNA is TGTGCCAGCAGCGCGGGCCTGTACTACGAGCAGTACTTC.

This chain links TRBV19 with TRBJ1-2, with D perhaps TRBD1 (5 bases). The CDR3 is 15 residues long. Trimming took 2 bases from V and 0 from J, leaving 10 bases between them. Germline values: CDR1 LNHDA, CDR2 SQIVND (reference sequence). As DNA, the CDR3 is TGTGCCAGTAGTATATGGGACGCGGCTAACTATGGCTACACCTTC. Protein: CASSIWDAANYGYTF.

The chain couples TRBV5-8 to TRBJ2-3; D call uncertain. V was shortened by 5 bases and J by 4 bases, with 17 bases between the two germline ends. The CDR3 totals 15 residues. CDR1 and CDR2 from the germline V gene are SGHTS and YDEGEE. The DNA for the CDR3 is TGTGCCAGCAGTAAGACCCTTTCTCGTCCAGATACGCAGTATTTT. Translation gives CASSKTLSRPDTQYF.

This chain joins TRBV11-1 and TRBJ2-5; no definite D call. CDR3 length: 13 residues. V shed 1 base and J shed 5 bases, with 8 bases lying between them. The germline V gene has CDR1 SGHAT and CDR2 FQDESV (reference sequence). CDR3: CASSLDRVETQYF. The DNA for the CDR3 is TGTGCCAGCAGCTTAGATCGGGTGGAGACCCAGTACTTC.

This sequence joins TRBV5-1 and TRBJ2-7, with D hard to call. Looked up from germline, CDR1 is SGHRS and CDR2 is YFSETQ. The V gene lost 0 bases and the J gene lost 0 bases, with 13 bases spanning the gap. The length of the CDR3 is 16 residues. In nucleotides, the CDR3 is TGCGCCAGCAGCTTGGGCCTTCAGGCGTCCTCCTACGAGCAGTACTTC. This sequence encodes CASSLGLQASSYEQYF.

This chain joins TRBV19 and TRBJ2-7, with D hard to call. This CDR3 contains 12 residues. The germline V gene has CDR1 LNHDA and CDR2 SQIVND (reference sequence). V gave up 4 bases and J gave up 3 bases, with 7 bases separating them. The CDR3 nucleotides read TGTGCCAGTAGTAACGGTTTCTACGAGCAGTACTTC. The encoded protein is CASSNGFYEQYF.

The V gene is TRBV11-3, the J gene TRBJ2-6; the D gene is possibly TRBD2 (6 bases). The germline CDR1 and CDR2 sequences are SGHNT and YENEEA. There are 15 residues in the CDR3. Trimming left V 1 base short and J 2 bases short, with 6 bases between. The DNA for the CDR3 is TGTGCCAGCAGCTTAGCGGGGGCTGGGGCCAACGTCCTGACTTTC. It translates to CASSLAGAGANVLTF.

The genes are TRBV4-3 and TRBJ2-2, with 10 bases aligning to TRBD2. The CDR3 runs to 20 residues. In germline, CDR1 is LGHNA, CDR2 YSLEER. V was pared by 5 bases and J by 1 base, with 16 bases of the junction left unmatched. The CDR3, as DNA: TGCGCCAGCAGCTACTTAAGCCCCCTATTAGCGGGAGGGAACACCGGGGAGCTGTTTTTT. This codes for CASSYLSPLLAGGNTGELFF.

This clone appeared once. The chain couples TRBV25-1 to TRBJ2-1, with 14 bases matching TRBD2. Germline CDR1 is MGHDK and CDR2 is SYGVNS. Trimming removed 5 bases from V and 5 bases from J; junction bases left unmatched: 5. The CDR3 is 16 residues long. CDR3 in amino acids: CASSTPGLAGDNEQFF. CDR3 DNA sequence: TGTGCCAGCAGTACCCCGGGACTAGCGGGAGACAATGAGCAGTTCTTC.

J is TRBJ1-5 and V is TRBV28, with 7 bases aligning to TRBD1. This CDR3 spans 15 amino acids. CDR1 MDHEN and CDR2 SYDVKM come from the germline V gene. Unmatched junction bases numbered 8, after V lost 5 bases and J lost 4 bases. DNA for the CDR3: TGTGCCAGCAGTCGCCGACAGGGCGCGAATCAGCCCCAGCATTTT. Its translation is CASSRRQGANQPQHF.

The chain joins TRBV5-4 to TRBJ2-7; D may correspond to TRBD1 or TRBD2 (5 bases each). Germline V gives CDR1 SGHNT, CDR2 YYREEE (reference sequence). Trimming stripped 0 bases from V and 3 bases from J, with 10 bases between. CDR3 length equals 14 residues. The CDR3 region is CASSLAGPLYEQYF. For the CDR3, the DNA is TGTGCCAGCAGCTTGGCGGGGCCACTCTACGAGCAGTACTTC.

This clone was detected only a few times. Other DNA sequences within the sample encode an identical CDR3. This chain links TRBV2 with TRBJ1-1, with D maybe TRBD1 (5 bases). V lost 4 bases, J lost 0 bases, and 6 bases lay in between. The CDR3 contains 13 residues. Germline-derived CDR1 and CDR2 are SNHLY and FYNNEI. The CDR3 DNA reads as TGTGCCAGCAGTGGACAGATGAACACTGAAGCTTTCTTT. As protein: CASSGQMNTEAFF.

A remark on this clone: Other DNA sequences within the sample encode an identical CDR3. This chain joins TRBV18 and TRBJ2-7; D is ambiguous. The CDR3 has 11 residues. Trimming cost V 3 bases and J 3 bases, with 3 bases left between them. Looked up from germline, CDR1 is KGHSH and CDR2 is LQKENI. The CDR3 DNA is TGTGCCAGCTCACCTGACTACGAGCAGTACTTC. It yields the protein CASSPDYEQYF.

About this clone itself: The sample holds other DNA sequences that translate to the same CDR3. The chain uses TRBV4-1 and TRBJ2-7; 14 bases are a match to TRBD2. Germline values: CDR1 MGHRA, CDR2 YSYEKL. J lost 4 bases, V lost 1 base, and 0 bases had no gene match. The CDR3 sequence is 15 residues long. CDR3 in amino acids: CASSQGLAGGYEQYF. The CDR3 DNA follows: TGCGCCAGCAGCCAAGGACTAGCGGGGGGGTACGAGCAGTACTTC.

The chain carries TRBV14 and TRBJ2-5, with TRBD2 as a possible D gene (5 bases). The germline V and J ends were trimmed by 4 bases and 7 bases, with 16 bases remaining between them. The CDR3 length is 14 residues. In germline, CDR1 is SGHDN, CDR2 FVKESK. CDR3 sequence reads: CASSPTFGVGTQYF. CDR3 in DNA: TGTGCCAGCAGCCCCACCTTCGGGGTCGGGACCCAGTACTTC.

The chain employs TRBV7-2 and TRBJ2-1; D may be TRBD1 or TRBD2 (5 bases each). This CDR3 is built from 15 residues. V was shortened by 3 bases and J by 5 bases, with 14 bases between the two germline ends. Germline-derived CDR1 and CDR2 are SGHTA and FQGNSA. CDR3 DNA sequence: TGTGCCAGCAGCTTGACCGGGACCATCGACAATGAGCAGTTCTTC. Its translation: CASSLTGTIDNEQFF.

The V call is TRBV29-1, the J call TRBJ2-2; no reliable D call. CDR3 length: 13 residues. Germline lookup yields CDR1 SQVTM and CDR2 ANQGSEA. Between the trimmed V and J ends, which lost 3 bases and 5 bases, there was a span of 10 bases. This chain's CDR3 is CSVEGVGTGELFF. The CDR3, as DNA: TGCAGCGTTGAGGGTGTGGGGACCGGGGAGCTGTTTTTT.

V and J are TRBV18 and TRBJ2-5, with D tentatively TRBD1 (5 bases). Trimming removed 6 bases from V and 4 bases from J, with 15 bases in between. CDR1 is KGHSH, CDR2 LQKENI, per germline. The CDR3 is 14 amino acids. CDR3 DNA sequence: TGTGCCAGCTCCCCTCTTTCAGGGCTAGAGACCCAGTACTTC. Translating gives CASSPLSGLETQYF.